These T cell receptor beta chains were read from a single sample in a study of glioma-infiltrating T cells after dendritic cell vaccination. The table came from immunoSEQ multiplex PCR; TCRdb's copy has only in-frame clones and leaves some out. The data hold about 58,000 clones, with approximately 80% observed a single time. Sequenced material: blood, taken after dendritic cell vaccination. The receptor source for this set is a human donor with glioblastoma. The CDR3 runs from the conserved cysteine through the conserved F or W. The D gene is left open where the match is weak. Rows may omit the clone size; those that give it use once, few, many or a size class.

cdr3_nt	cdr3_aa	d_call	j_call	v_call	clone_size
TGTGCCAGCACCAGGGGTCGCTACAATGAGCAGTTCTTC	CASTRGRYNEQFF	NA	TRBJ2-1	TRBV2	NA
TGTGCCAGCAGTCCACTACGACAGATGAACACTGAAGCTTTCTTT	CASSPLRQMNTEAFF	NA	TRBJ1-1	TRBV6-1	few
TGTGCCTGGAGTAAGACTAGCGGGGGGGCCGCGGAGCAGTTCTTC	CAWSKTSGGAAEQFF	TRBD2	TRBJ2-1	TRBV30	NA
TGTGCCAGCAGCGTCGGACTAGCGGGAGCTATAGCCAAAAACATTCAGTACTTC	CASSVGLAGAIAKNIQYF	TRBD2	TRBJ2-4	TRBV5-4	NA
TGCGCCAGCAGTATACAGGGAAGAATCCCCGGGGAGCTGTTTTTT	CASSIQGRIPGELFF	NA	TRBJ2-2	TRBV5-1	NA
TGCAGCGTCCACGGGCAGGGGGCCGCCGGGGAGCTGTTTTTT	CSVHGQGAAGELFF	TRBD1	TRBJ2-2	TRBV29-1	NA
TGCGCCAGCAGCCCCCCTGCGGGGGACAATGAGCAGTTCTTC	CASSPPAGDNEQFF	TRBD2	TRBJ2-1	TRBV5-1	NA
TGCGCCAGCAGCTTGATGGCAGAATATGGCTACACCTTC	CASSLMAEYGYTF	NA	TRBJ1-2	TRBV5-1	NA
TGTGCCAGCAGTCAATCCAGTGGGGCCTACGAGCAGTACTTC	CASSQSSGAYEQYF	NA	TRBJ2-7	TRBV27	NA
TGTGCCAGCAGGGGGACAGGGACAAACTATGGCTACACCTTC	CASRGTGTNYGYTF	TRBD1	TRBJ1-2	TRBV7-9	NA
TGTGCCTGGAGGAGGGACAACTCCTACGAGCAGTACTTC	CAWRRDNSYEQYF	NA	TRBJ2-7	TRBV30	once
TGTGCCAGCAGCTTTCGAGGCGGGGGGGCCTACGAGCAGTACTTC	CASSFRGGGAYEQYF	TRBD2	TRBJ2-7	TRBV7-8	NA
TGTGCCTGGAGTTGGACAGAGCTAGCTGAAGACTATGGCTACACCTTC	CAWSWTELAEDYGYTF	NA	TRBJ1-2	TRBV30	NA
TGTGCCACCAGCAGAGATAACGGTGACACTGAAGCTTTCTTT	CATSRDNGDTEAFF	NA	TRBJ1-1	TRBV15	NA
TGTGCCAGCAGTTTAGGGGGGGACAGGGTCCATGGCTACACCTTC	CASSLGGDRVHGYTF	TRBD1	TRBJ1-2	TRBV6-5	NA